This TCR beta chain is drawn from a study of spatial heterogeneity in lung cancer. Across the study: Alpha-chain sequences were consistently detected in smaller numbers than beta-chain sequences.

Time point: sample taken at primary tumor resection. The authors sequenced whole RNA from tumor, nontumor lung or frozen PBMC without sorting. The study tagged each TCR cDNA molecule with a unique molecular identifier. TCRdb independently ran MiXCR on the 5' RACE reads; one entry per CDR3 protein. The sample contains about 95,000 distinct CDR3 sequences, roughly 10% of which appear only once. The sequence came from a male donor with early-stage non-small cell lung cancer. Specimen: PBMCs, collected at surgery.

The CDR3 loop reads CASRTTPQYF. The CDR3 region has the DNA TGTGCCAGCAGGACTACTCCCCAGTACTTC. The chain combines TRBV2 with TRBJ2-5, with D tentatively TRBD2 (5 bases). V lost 6 bases, J lost 9 bases, and 8 bases lay in between. The CDR3 runs to 10 residues. CDR1 is SNHLY and CDR2 is FYNNEI in the germline V gene.